The 21 T cell receptor beta chains listed next were all sequenced from one sample in a study of response to subunit inactivated influenza vaccine. TCRdb used MiXCR to reprocess the RT-PCR reads, holding one entry per CDR3 protein. Counted here are 250,000 to 350,000 distinct CDR3 sequences, around 22% occurring once; the ten biggest clones make up about 9.4%. The sample was PBMCs from blood, taken 21 months after vaccination. Source of these receptors: a man aged 50 to 75 who received an inactivated influenza vaccine.

The chain recombines TRBV12-3 or TRBV12-4 with TRBJ1-1; D might be TRBD1 (5 bases). CDR3 length equals 14 residues. Trimming shortened V by 6 bases and J by 1 base, and 12 bases separated the two germline ends. This CDR3 is CASSLGAENTEAFF. DNA for the CDR3: TGTGCCAGCAGCCTTGGGGCGGAGAACACTGAAGCTTTCTTT.

In its sample, this clonotype was seen a few times. The rearrangement joins TRBV5-1 to TRBJ2-1; D gene uncertain. Trimming removed 0 bases at V and 8 bases at J, with 9 bases between. This CDR3 has 13 residues. Germline V CDR1 and CDR2: SGHRS, YFSETQ. Here the CDR3 DNA reads TGCGCCAGCAGCTTGGAGAACACCTATGAGCAGTTCTTC. It translates to CASSLENTYEQFF.

This clonotype was counted at least ten times. The chain couples TRBV2 to TRBJ1-2; unclear D gene. Deletions cut 3 bases from V and 6 bases from J, with 17 bases between. Germline CDR1 SNHLY, CDR2 FYNNEI. CDR3 length: 15 amino acids. Here the CDR3 reads CASSDMRVPSNGYTF. Here the CDR3 DNA reads TGTGCCAGCAGTGATATGAGGGTCCCATCGAATGGCTACACCTTC. The whole variable domain, remainder taken from reference TRBV2 and TRBJ1-2, is EPEVTQTPSHQVTQMGQEVILRCVPISNHLYFYWYRQILGQKVEFLVSFYNNEISEKSEIFDDQFSVERPDGSNFTLKIRSTKLEDSAMYFCASSDMRVPSNGYTFGSGTRLTVV.

The chain carries TRBV5-1 and TRBJ2-1, with D tentatively TRBD2 (6 bases). CDR1 and CDR2 from the germline V gene are SGHRS and YFSETQ. The CDR3 is made up of 17 amino acids. V lost 2 bases and J 3 bases, leaving 18 bases between the germline ends. The CDR3 sequence: CASSLDDLANIYNEQFF. Written as DNA, the CDR3 is TGCGCCAGCAGCTTAGACGACCTAGCGAACATCTACAATGAGCAGTTCTTC.

The chain is built from TRBV5-6 and TRBJ1-2; the D gene is possibly TRBD1 (5 bases). Trimming cost V 2 bases and J 6 bases, with 14 bases left between them. CDR1 and CDR2 (germline): SGHDT, YYEEEE. CDR3 size: 14 residues. CDR3 sequence reads: CASSFRGTGDGYTF. DNA of the CDR3: TGTGCCAGCAGCTTCCGTGGGACTGGGGATGGCTACACCTTC.

On this clonotype itself: This likely comes from a read error, as the CDR3 has no conserved phenylalanine or tryptophan at its end. The CDR3 loop reads CASSPYGGYEQYC. The CDR3 nucleotides are TGTGCCAGCAGCCCCTATGGGGGATACGAGCAGTACTGC. This chain links TRBV9 with TRBJ2-7; D could derive from TRBD1 or TRBD2 (5 bases each). CDR1 is SGDLS, CDR2 YYNGEE, per germline. This CDR3 is 13 amino acids long. Trimming left V 4 bases short and J 4 bases short, with 12 bases between.

J is TRBJ2-5 and V is TRBV11-2; D possibly corresponds to TRBD2 (5 bases). Per the germline V gene, CDR1 is SGHAT and CDR2 is FQNNGV. Deletions cut 1 base from V and 5 bases from J, with 14 bases between. The CDR3 is made up of 15 amino acids. CDR3 amino acids: CASSLGAGRGETQYF. CDR3 DNA sequence: TGTGCCAGCAGCTTAGGTGCTGGGCGAGGGGAGACCCAGTACTTC.

This clonotype has more than one count but fewer than ten. The chain uses TRBV15 and TRBJ2-7; TRBD1 matches 7 bases. Trimming at V came to 2 bases and at J to 0 bases, leaving 13 bases not matched to a gene. Germline loops: CDR1 LNHNV, CDR2 YYDKDF (reference sequence). CDR3 length: 18 residues. Here the CDR3 reads CATSRLIWEGTDSYEQYF. In nucleotides, the CDR3 is TGTGCCACCAGCAGATTAATTTGGGAAGGGACAGACTCCTACGAGCAGTACTTC.

A few counts support this clonotype. Here the CDR3 reads CASSSSSGRSYNEQFF. Here the CDR3 DNA reads TGTGCCAGCAGCTCGTCTAGCGGGAGGAGTTACAATGAGCAGTTCTTC. The chain has TRBV7-9 and TRBJ2-1; 11 positions agree with TRBD2. V lost 4 bases, J lost 4 bases, and 6 bases stayed unmatched. Germline V gives CDR1 SEHNR, CDR2 FQNEAQ (reference sequence). CDR3 length: 16 residues.

This clonotype was observed a handful of times. The J gene is TRBJ2-2, the V gene TRBV6-2 or TRBV6-3; unclear D gene. CDR1 MNHEY and CDR2 SVGEGT come from the germline V gene. V was shortened by 2 bases and J by 6 bases, with 7 bases between the two germline ends. The CDR3 extends over 13 amino acids. The CDR3 loop is CASSYGAPGELFF. The CDR3, as DNA: TGTGCCAGCAGTTACGGCGCCCCCGGGGAGCTGTTTTTT.

In its sample, this clonotype was seen a few times. The chain joins TRBV12-3 or TRBV12-4 to TRBJ2-1; 14 bases are a match to TRBD2. The V segment lost 5 bases and the J segment 6 bases; nucleotides outside the gene matches: 9. CDR3 length: 17 residues. CDR3 residues: CASSRRLAGGFFNEQFF. The DNA of the CDR3 is TGTGCCAGCAGTCGGAGACTAGCGGGGGGGTTTTTCAATGAGCAGTTCTTC.

This clonotype was seen at least ten times. The chain has TRBV7-2 and TRBJ1-6; 8 positions agree with TRBD1. The CDR3 consists of 17 residues. V was clipped by 5 bases and J by 7 bases; unmatched bases: 13. The germline CDR1 and CDR2 sequences are SGHTA and FQGNSA. Here the CDR3 DNA reads TGTGCCAGCAGCAAGACAGGGGTTCAGGGTCTGAATTCACCCCTCCACTTT. Translating gives CASSKTGVQGLNSPLHF.

This clonotype was seen a few times. V usage is TRBV6-2 or TRBV6-3 and J usage is TRBJ2-1; 9 bases fit TRBD1. The CDR3 is made up of 15 amino acids. Germline CDR1 is MNHEY and CDR2 is SVGEGT. Trimming took 6 bases from V and 8 from J; bases not matched to a gene: 11. The CDR3 sequence is CASSRAGQGVYEQFF. CDR3 nucleotides: TGTGCCAGCAGCAGGGCGGGACAGGGAGTTTATGAGCAGTTCTTC.

The table lists this clonotype with many counts. The chain uses TRBV18 and TRBJ1-2; D is unclear. Germline CDR1 reads KGHSH; CDR2 reads LQKENI. This CDR3 is built from 12 residues. The V end was cut by 3 bases, the J end by 5 bases, with 7 bases between. The CDR3 is CASSPYEYGYTF. Here the CDR3 DNA reads TGTGCCAGCTCACCCTACGAATATGGCTACACCTTC.

In its sample, this clonotype was seen many times. The chain couples TRBV12-3 or TRBV12-4 to TRBJ1-1; D is unclear. CDR3 length: 15 amino acids. Trimming stripped 6 bases from V and 1 base from J, with 15 bases between. CDR3 DNA sequence: TGTGCCAGCAGCCCTTGGATGGGCGGGAACACTGAAGCTTTCTTT. This codes for CASSPWMGGNTEAFF.

The sample holds a few counts of this clonotype. The genes are TRBV12-5 and TRBJ1-1; D gene uncertain. The V end was cut by 5 bases, the J end by 5 bases, with 12 bases between. This CDR3 contains 13 residues. Germline V gives CDR1 LGHNT, CDR2 FRNRAP. CDR3 residues: CASGRLGRTEAFF. The DNA of the CDR3 is TGTGCTAGTGGTCGCCTTGGTCGTACTGAAGCTTTCTTT.

This clonotype was picked up a small number of times. This chain connects TRBV11-2 to TRBJ2-7, with D maybe TRBD2 (5 bases). Per germline, CDR1 SGHAT and CDR2 FQNNGV. The V end was cut by 4 bases, the J end by 6 bases, with 13 bases between. The CDR3 consists of 13 residues. The CDR3 region has the DNA TGTGCCAGCAGCTACGGGGTCGCGGTCGAGCAGTACTTC. This encodes CASSYGVAVEQYF.

Only one count was recorded for this clonotype. V and J are TRBV20-1 and TRBJ2-7; TRBD2 agrees at 11 bases. The CDR3 sequence is 13 residues long. CDR1 is DFQATT, CDR2 SNEGSKA, per germline (reference sequence). V lost 6 bases and J lost 3; bases outside the gene matches: 4. CDR3 amino acids: CSANLAGGYEQYF. CDR3 DNA sequence: TGCAGTGCCAATCTAGCGGGAGGCTACGAGCAGTACTTC.

This chain joins TRBV10-3 and TRBJ2-7; the D gene is possibly TRBD2 (6 bases). This CDR3 has 13 residues. Germline V gene data show CDR1 as ENHRY and CDR2 as SYGVKD. The germline V and J ends were trimmed by 6 bases and 4 bases, with 13 bases remaining between them. The CDR3 DNA follows: TGTGCCATCAGAAGGGACTCCGTATACGAGCAGTACTTC. Protein sequence: CAIRRDSVYEQYF.

The chain couples TRBV10-3 to TRBJ1-2; maybe TRBD1 (5 bases). CDR1 ENHRY and CDR2 SYGVKD come from the germline V gene. Trimming left V 6 bases short and J 4 bases short, with 21 bases between. The CDR3 runs 16 residues. CDR3 amino acids: CAISGALRTSSYGYTF. The DNA of the CDR3 is TGTGCCATCAGCGGGGCGCTCCGAACGAGCAGCTATGGCTACACCTTC.

This clonotype occurred a few times. V gene TRBV4-2 combines with J gene TRBJ1-1, with 7 bases aligning to TRBD1. Looked up from germline, CDR1 is LGHNA and CDR2 is YNFKEQ. The CDR3 length is 15 residues. V trimming: 0 bases; J trimming: 12 bases; junction bases outside the gene matches: 13. CDR3 residues: CASSQDRQGFTKPFF. In DNA, the CDR3 is TGTGCCAGCAGCCAAGATCGACAGGGATTTACGAAGCCTTTCTTT.